Listed below are T cell receptor beta chains from one sample, sequenced in a study of T cells in Graves' hyperthyroidism and ophthalmopathy. TCRdb reanalysed the multiplex PCR reads using MiXCR and keeps one entry per CDR3 protein. The data contain 250,000 to 300,000 distinct CDR3 sequences, 13% to 15% of them singletons. The sequencing input was blood. The receptors derive from a woman between 40 and 50 years old with Graves' hyperthyroidism that later progressed to Graves' ophthalmopathy. CDR3s include the opening cysteine and the closing phenylalanine or tryptophan. A D gene is named only where the DNA matches it firmly. Part of the rows lack a size; the others show once, few, many or a class for expanded clones.

clone size | J gene | D gene | V gene | CDR3 DNA | CDR3 protein
many | TRBJ2-2 | TRBD2 | TRBV12-3/TRBV12-4 | TGTGCCAGCAGTTTTCAGCGGGAGGTCACCGGGGAGCTGTTTTTT | CASSFQREVTGELFF
many | TRBJ2-1 | TRBD2 | TRBV3-1 | TGTGCCAGCACCGAGAGGGGAGGGCCGAAGAATGAGCAGTTCTTC | CASTERGGPKNEQFF
. | TRBJ2-5 | . | TRBV27 | TGTGCCAGCAGTTTGGGGGGGCAGTGGGAGACCCAGTACTTC | CASSLGGQWETQYF
few | TRBJ2-3 | . | TRBV11-2 | TGTGCCAGCAGCCCCGGGACTCCCATCACAGATACGCAGTATTTT | CASSPGTPITDTQYF
few | TRBJ2-3 | . | TRBV20-1 | TGCAGTGCTTGGACGGGACTCGGCACAGATACGCAGTATTTT | CSAWTGLGTDTQYF
. | TRBJ2-3 | . | TRBV19 | TGTGCCAGTAGTATAGATTCCGGGACTAGCACAGATACGCAGTATTTT | CASSIDSGTSTDTQYF
. | TRBJ1-2 | . | TRBV12-3/TRBV12-4 | TGTGCCAGCAGCGCCCGGGGAGGCTATGGCTACACCTTC | CASSARGGYGYTF
. | TRBJ2-2 | TRBD2 | TRBV25-1 | TGTGCCAGCAGTGACCTCCTACTAGCGGGAAGGAACACCGGGGAGCTGTTTTTT | CASSDLLLAGRNTGELFF
many | TRBJ1-6 | TRBD1 | TRBV12-3/TRBV12-4 | TGTGCCAGCAGTCGACTTCAGGGGGTCTATAATTCACCCCTCCACTTT | CASSRLQGVYNSPLHF
many | TRBJ2-7 | . | TRBV25-1 | TGTGCCAGCAGTGAATGGGGGACAAATAAATTCGGCGACGAGCAGTACTTC | CASSEWGTNKFGDEQYF
few | TRBJ2-5 | . | TRBV6-2/TRBV6-3 | TGTGCCAGCAGCCGCGATAGCGTTAGGGCAGAGACCCAGTACTTC | CASSRDSVRAETQYF
many | TRBJ2-7 | TRBD1 | TRBV20-1 | TGCAGTGCTGGAAATATACCGGGACAGCTCACCTACGAGCAGTACTTC | CSAGNIPGQLTYEQYF
few | TRBJ2-5 | . | TRBV4-1 | TGCGCCAGCAGCCAAGCAGGACCTCAAGAGACCCAGTACTTC | CASSQAGPQETQYF
. | TRBJ1-2 | TRBD1 | TRBV28 | TGTGCCAGCGGACAGGGAGAATATGGCTACACCTTC | CASGQGEYGYTF
many | TRBJ1-1 | . | TRBV6-1 | TGTGCCAGCAGTGAACACCGGGGAGTCACTGAAGCTTTCTTT | CASSEHRGVTEAFF
many | TRBJ1-5 | . | TRBV4-1 | TGCGCCAGCAGCCAAGGACCTTTTAGCAATCAGCCCCAGCATTTT | CASSQGPFSNQPQHF
. | TRBJ2-5 | TRBD1 | TRBV28 | TGTGCCAGCAGGACTTACAGGGGGGACCAAGAGACCCAGTACTTC | CASRTYRGDQETQYF
many | TRBJ2-1 | . | TRBV2 | TGTGCCAGCAGTCAGAGCTACAATGAGCAGTTCTTC | CASSQSYNEQFF
. | TRBJ1-1 | . | TRBV6-1 | TGTGCCAGCAGTGAATCTGGCCAGACTGAAGCTTTCTTT | CASSESGQTEAFF
many | TRBJ2-7 | . | TRBV28 | TGTGCCAGCAGTTTAGGGGGTGGGCAGTACTTC | CASSLGGGQYF
many | TRBJ1-5 | . | TRBV12-3/TRBV12-4 | TGTGCCAGCAGTTGGCAGACGATAGAAGGGCCCCAGCATTTT | CASSWQTIEGPQHF
many | TRBJ2-7 | TRBD2 | TRBV30 | TGTGCCTGTTCGGGACTAGCGGGTAACTACGAGCAGTACTTC | CACSGLAGNYEQYF
many | TRBJ2-1 | . | TRBV4-1 | TGCGCCAGCAGCCAAGGAGTTAAGTATGAGCAGTTCTTC | CASSQGVKYEQFF
many | TRBJ2-5 | TRBD2 | TRBV6-9 | TGTGCCAGCAGATATAGACTAGCGAGAGAAGAGACCCAGTACTTC | CASRYRLAREETQYF
few | TRBJ2-7 | . | TRBV4-1 | TGCGCCAGCAGCCAAAAAACCGGGGGATTGACCTACGAGCAGTACTTC | CASSQKTGGLTYEQYF
many | TRBJ2-1 | . | TRBV6-1 | TGTGCCAGCAGTGACTCGGGAAGAGGAAGGGTTGAGCAGTTCTTC | CASSDSGRGRVEQFF
few | TRBJ2-3 | . | TRBV19 | TGTGCCAGTACCTCATCCCCTGGACCAGCAACCACAGATACGCAGTATTTT | CASTSSPGPATTDTQYF
. | TRBJ2-3 | . | TRBV7-2 | TGTGCCAGCAGGGCCCCCAAATTGGCGACAGATACGCAGTATTTT | CASRAPKLATDTQYF
many | TRBJ2-1 | TRBD1 | TRBV7-9 | TGTGCCAGCAGCTTAGCGAAGTCCCGGGACAGCTACAATGAGCAGTTCTTC | CASSLAKSRDSYNEQFF
. | TRBJ1-1 | . | TRBV20-1 | TGCAGTGCTAGTAATGGGGCGAGGAACACTGAAGCTTTCTTT | CSASNGARNTEAFF
many | TRBJ2-1 | . | TRBV7-9 | TGTGCCAGCAGCTTAGGCTTTAGTGAGCAGTTCTTC | CASSLGFSEQFF
many | TRBJ2-7 | . | TRBV19 | TGTGCCAGTATGGCAGCCCTGGGCGAGCAGTACTTC | CASMAALGEQYF
many | TRBJ2-1 | TRBD2 | TRBV6-1 | TGTGCCAGCAATCCGGGGGGAAGCTACAATGAGCAGTTCTTC | CASNPGGSYNEQFF
many | TRBJ1-1 | . | TRBV7-2 | TGTGCCAGCAGCTTTGTGGGGGCTTACACTGAAGCTTTCTTT | CASSFVGAYTEAFF
. | TRBJ1-1 | . | TRBV20-1 | TGCAGTGCTAGAGATCCTGGGTTAACGAACACTGAAGCTTTCTTT | CSARDPGLTNTEAFF
. | TRBJ2-4 | . | TRBV30 | TGTGCCTGGAGTGTAAAGGGGCGAAACATTCAGTACTTC | CAWSVKGRNIQYF
many | TRBJ2-7 | . | TRBV29-1 | TGCAGCGTTGCGGGACGGGCCGGTGTAGGTTTGGACGAGCAGTACTTC | CSVAGRAGVGLDEQYF
few | TRBJ2-5 | . | TRBV7-9 | TGTGCCAGCAGCCCAACAAGACAGGGAGGAGAGACCCAGTACTTC | CASSPTRQGGETQYF
many | TRBJ2-1 | . | TRBV20-1 | TGCAGTGCTAGATTCAATGAGCAGTTCTTC | CSARFNEQFF
many | TRBJ2-3 | TRBD2 | TRBV3-1 | TGTGCCAGCAGCCTCAGGACTAGCGGGAGGTCAGATACGCAGTATTTT | CASSLRTSGRSDTQYF
many | TRBJ2-3 | TRBD2 | TRBV30 | TGTGCCTGGAGTTGGGGGAGGGCCACAGATACGCAGTATTTT | CAWSWGRATDTQYF
few | TRBJ2-7 | TRBD1 | TRBV19 | TGTGCCAGTATGGGTACAGGGGGCGCAGAGCAGTACTTC | CASMGTGGAEQYF
few | TRBJ1-4 | . | TRBV6-1 | TGTGCCAGCACCCGGACGTCAACTAATGAAAAACTGTTTTTT | CASTRTSTNEKLFF
few | TRBJ2-1 | TRBD2 | TRBV10-2 | TGCGCCAGCAGTGAGTCGAGCGGGGGGCGCGGCAATGAGCAGTTCTTC | CASSESSGGRGNEQFF
many | TRBJ2-5 | TRBD2 | TRBV28 | TGTGCCAGCAGTCCCAGACTAGCGGGCTACGGGGGAGAGACCCAGTACTTC | CASSPRLAGYGGETQYF
few | TRBJ2-1 | TRBD2 | TRBV6-2/TRBV6-3 | TGTGCCAGCAGGCCCGGGACTAGCGGGAGCTATGAGCAGTTCTTC | CASRPGTSGSYEQFF
many | TRBJ2-1 | . | TRBV7-9 | TGTGCCAGCAGCTACGGGGAATACAATGAGCAGTTCTTC | CASSYGEYNEQFF
many | TRBJ2-2 | TRBD2 | TRBV6-4 | TGTGCCAGCAGTCCCCTACCCCTGGGACTAGCGTACACCGGGGAGCTGTTTTTT | CASSPLPLGLAYTGELFF
many | TRBJ2-5 | . | TRBV20-1 | TGCAGTGCTAGGGGAGAGACCCAGTACTTC | CSARGETQYF
. | TRBJ2-1 | TRBD2 | TRBV27 | TGTGCCAGCAGTTTATCGGGACTAGCGGTTACGATGAGCTCCTACAATGAGCAGTTCTTC | CASSLSGLAVTMSSYNEQFF
. | TRBJ2-1 | TRBD2 | TRBV3-1 | TGTGCCAGCAGCCAAGATCAGGAGGTTCCTAGCGGGAGGTCGGCTGAGCAGTTCTTC | CASSQDQEVPSGRSAEQFF
many | TRBJ1-2 | . | TRBV11-2 | TGTGCCAGCAGCTTGGGAATGGGGGGGACCTATGGCTACACCTTC | CASSLGMGGTYGYTF
many | TRBJ1-4 | . | TRBV28 | TGTGCCAGCAACTCACCGGGACACCGGAATGAAAAACTGTTTTTT | CASNSPGHRNEKLFF
. | TRBJ1-2 | TRBD1 | TRBV24-1 | TGTGCCACCAGTGAGGAGGACAGGGGTTACTATGGCTACACCTTC | CATSEEDRGYYGYTF
. | TRBJ2-7 | . | TRBV6-1 | TGTGCCAGCAGCGAGAACTTATTGGTGGGACGGAAATCCTACGAGCAGTACTTC | CASSENLLVGRKSYEQYF